These T cell receptor beta chains were read from a single sample in a study of esophageal squamous cell carcinoma under preoperative chemotherapy. Each CDR3 protein is one row after TCRdb ran MiXCR on the PCR reads. The sample contains about 15,000 distinct CDR3 sequences, around 45% of which appear only once. Collection took place from a patient given preoperative chemotherapy. These receptor sequences come from a human donor with esophageal squamous cell carcinoma. The donor label of this sample is uncertain. The CDR3 runs from the conserved cysteine through the conserved F or W. Fields, in order: clone size, J gene, V gene, D gene, CDR3 DNA, CDR3 protein. The D gene is left open where the match is weak. Clone sizes are given selectively: once, few, many, or a class where the clone is expanded.

-	TRBJ2-1	TRBV6-5	TRBD2	TGTGCCAGCAGTTCCGGACTAGCGGGATCTTTC	CASSSGLAGSF
medium-sized	TRBJ2-7	TRBV12-3/TRBV12-4	-	TGTGCCAGCAGTTTAGAAAGGGACGTGGGCGAGCAGTACTTC	CASSLERDVGEQYF
-	TRBJ2-6	TRBV12-5	-	TGTGCTAGTGGTCCAGGGGAACAATCTGGGGCCAACGTCCTGACTTTC	CASGPGEQSGANVLTF
many	TRBJ1-2	TRBV11-2	TRBD1	TGTGCCAGCAGCCTTTCGGGGACAGGGGTTTATGGCTACACCTTC	CASSLSGTGVYGYTF
many	TRBJ2-7	TRBV7-2	TRBD2	TGTGCCAGCAGCTTCAGCGGGAGGGCCTCCTACGAGCAGTACTTC	CASSFSGRASYEQYF
-	TRBJ2-3	TRBV7-2	TRBD1	TGTGCCAGCAGCTTAGACAGGGGCGGGACAGATACGCAGTATTTT	CASSLDRGGTDTQYF
medium-sized	TRBJ2-5	TRBV7-3	TRBD2	TGTGCCAGCAGCCCGGGACTAGCGGGAGAGACCCAGTACTTC	CASSPGLAGETQYF
-	TRBJ2-1	TRBV11-3	TRBD2	TGTGCCAGCAGCCCTGGGACTAGCGATCAAGAGACCCAGTTCTTC	CASSPGTSDQETQFF
many	TRBJ2-7	TRBV24-1	-	TGTGCCACCAGTGACCCCAGTCGGAGTTTCGAGCAGTACTTC	CATSDPSRSFEQYF
-	TRBJ2-4	TRBV7-2	-	TGTGCCAGCAGCTTGGGGCCGGGACGGATTCAAAACATCCAGTACTTC	CASSLGPGRIQNIQYF
-	TRBJ2-7	TRBV7-8	TRBD2	TGTGCCAGCAGCTTAGGGGCCAGGGAGCGGGGAGCCCAACATACGCAGTACTTC	CASSLGARERGAQHTQYF
-	TRBJ2-3	TRBV12-5	TRBD2	TGTGCTAGTGGTTTGGTTGTTGGGGGGGATGGCACAGATACGCAGTACTTT	CASGLVVGGDGTDTQYF
-	TRBJ2-7	TRBV11-2	TRBD2	TGTGCCAGCAGCATTGGGACTAGCGGGTACGAGCAGTACTTC	CASSIGTSGYEQYF
-	TRBJ2-1	TRBV12-3/TRBV12-4	TRBD2	TGTGCCAGCAGTTTATGGGCGGGAGGGCCTGTGGATGAGCAGTTCTTC	CASSLWAGGPVDEQFF
-	TRBJ2-2	TRBV7-6	-	TGTGCCAGCAGCCCTCTCAGCCTAGCTCCCGGGGAGCTGTTTTTT	CASSPLSLAPGELFF
-	TRBJ2-5	TRBV7-6	TRBD2	TGTGCCAGCAGCCTTGGGACTAGCGGCCAAGAGACCCAGTACTTC	CASSLGTSGQETQYF
-	TRBJ1-1	TRBV7-2	-	TGTGCCAGCAGCTTAGTGACGGGGACTGAAGCTTTCTTT	CASSLVTGTEAFF
-	TRBJ2-7	TRBV7-8	-	TGTGCCAGCAGCTTAGCAGGGACTGACAGGTACGAGCAGTACTTC	CASSLAGTDRYEQYF
once	TRBJ2-6	TRBV6-1	-	TGTGCCAGCAGCGAGAGGGGTTCCGGGGCCAACGTCCTGACTTTC	CASSERGSGANVLTF
once	TRBJ2-4	TRBV7-2	-	TGTGCCAGCAGTAGCACAACGATAGCCAAAAACACCCAGTACTTC	CASSSTTIAKNTQYF
-	TRBJ2-5	TRBV7-2	-	TGTGCCAGCAGCTTTCGCGGAGGCGGTCGGGAGACCCAGTACTTC	CASSFRGGGRETQYF
-	TRBJ1-2	TRBV7-8	-	TGTGCCAGCAGCCCGGGCCTGACTTATGGCTACACCTTC	CASSPGLTYGYTF
few	TRBJ2-7	TRBV6-5	TRBD1	TGTGCCAGCAGTTACGGGCAGGGGGCTGGGGGCCCGACCTACGAGCAGTACTTC	CASSYGQGAGGPTYEQYF
-	TRBJ2-5	TRBV7-3	-	TGTGCCAGGGGGGCTGCGGGCGGGGACCAAGAGACCCAGTACTTC	CARGAAGGDQETQYF
few	TRBJ2-1	TRBV4-1	-	TGCGCCAGCAGCCCTTTGACCACTAGCTCCTACAATGAGCAGTTCTTC	CASSPLTTSSYNEQFF
-	TRBJ2-7	TRBV12-3/TRBV12-4	-	TGTGCCAGCAGTTTAGAGTTGTCGGCAGGCATCGTGGGGTCCTACGAGCAGTACTTC	CASSLELSAGIVGSYEQYF
few	TRBJ1-1	TRBV15	-	TGTGCCACCAGCAGGTTGAGACAGGAGAACACTGAAGCTTTCTTT	CATSRLRQENTEAFF
medium-sized	TRBJ2-2	TRBV7-2	-	TGTGCCAGCAGCCCCCAGGTCCGCACCGGGGAGCTGTTTTTT	CASSPQVRTGELFF
-	TRBJ2-5	TRBV12-3/TRBV12-4	TRBD2	TGTGCCAGCAGTTTAGGGACTAGGGGCGAAACGTGGACCCAGTACTTC	CASSLGTRGETWTQYF
-	TRBJ2-7	TRBV6-1	TRBD1	TGTGCCAGCAGACCGGGACAGGGTAACTACGAGCAGTACTTC	CASRPGQGNYEQYF